Here is one TCR beta chain with its context. No antigen is known for it. This sample was taken from a study of T cells in Graves' hyperthyroidism and ophthalmopathy. The source material, RNA transcripts, was used to amplify TCR beta CDR3 regions. The HTBI primer set served for first-round RT-PCR of the TCR CDR3. TCRdb reprocessed the multiplex PCR reads via MiXCR and lists one record per CDR3 protein. The sample yields about 580,000 distinct CDR3 sequences, approximately 44% seen once. Germline V gives CDR1 SGHRS, CDR2 YFSETQ. The CDR3 loop spans 14 amino acids. Germline trimming cut 3 bases from V and 4 bases from J; bases unmatched to any gene: 6. No ophthalmopathy progression within 18 months constituted stable Graves' hyperthyroidism. Not enrolled were patients with uncontrolled infection, other autoimmune disease, pregnancy or lactation. Diagnoses were made from clinical symptoms, serum measures (thyroxine and TRAb), thyroid ultrasound and orbital computed tomography.

Overall study findings and caveats: Separation of ophthalmopathy from stable hyperthyroidism was achieved by a 13 V-J model.

The clonotype originates from a woman aged 18-29 years with Graves' hyperthyroidism. What was sequenced was peripheral blood or thyroid tissue (not recorded which). This chain connects TRBV5-1 to TRBJ2-5, with 7 bases matching TRBD2. DNA for the CDR3: TGCGCCAGCAGCTCCGCCCGCGGGAGAGAGACCCAGTACTTC. It specifies CASSSARGRETQYF. Full variable domain (rest looked up from reference TRBV5-1 and TRBJ2-5): KAGVTQTPRYLIKTRGQQVTLSCSPISGHRSVSWYQQTPGQGLQFLFEYFSETQRNKGNFPGRFSGRQFSNSRSEMNVSTLELGDSALYLCASSSARGRETQYFGPGTRLLVL.